This TCR beta chain was sequenced for a study of OX40 agonist ivuxolimab in advanced cancers. Study-wide context: Ivuxolimab, an agonistic anti-OX40 (CD134) antibody, was given to patients. Ivuxolimab was administered intravenously to patients at 0.01 to 10 mg/kg every 2 weeks.

The table came from immunoSEQ multiplex PCR; TCRdb's copy has only in-frame clones and leaves some out. The table has approximately 21,000 clones, 70% to 80% seen once. CDR1 and CDR2 (germline): LGHNA, YNFKEQ. The V gene lost 1 base and the J gene lost 4 bases, with 5 bases spanning the gap. CDR3 size: 13 residues. This clonotype was obtained from an adult with an advanced solid tumor such as melanoma, head and neck, liver or kidney cancer. The specimen was CD4+ or CD8+ T cells sorted from blood, collected in a trial of the OX40 agonist ivuxolimab. The chain uses TRBV4-2 and TRBJ1-5, with D hard to call. CDR3 nucleotide sequence: TGTGCCAGCAGCCAAGTGCTGAATCAGCCCCAGCATTTT. The encoded protein is CASSQVLNQPQHF.